A selection of T cell receptor beta chains follows, all from one sample in a study of immune evolution from preneoplasia to lung adenocarcinoma. Measured with immunoSEQ multiplex PCR; TCRdb has only the in-frame clones, and not every one. The sample holds roughly 15,000 clones, approximately 83% seen once. Sequenced sample: FFPE lung adenocarcinoma in situ tissue. These receptors came from a donor at least 70 years old with lung adenocarcinoma. Each CDR3 is given with its conserved first and last residue.

J gene	V gene	CDR3 protein
TRBJ2-5	TRBV5-4	CASTGQYQGAGETQYF
TRBJ2-7	TRBV5-1	CASSVAGDDYEQYF
TRBJ1-1	TRBV19	CASRRAGLRTEAFF
TRBJ2-1	TRBV6-4	CASSPGGYNEQFF
TRBJ1-2	TRBV11-2	CASSPGTAIYGYTF
TRBJ1-2	TRBV7-2	CASSLATGGAYGYTF
TRBJ2-7	TRBV5-4	CASSLGTSGTPYEQYF
TRBJ1-2	TRBV7-2	CASSLLRANYGYTF
TRBJ2-1	TRBV14	CASSRTRFRLGGNEQFF
TRBJ2-5	TRBV11-2	CASSLSFGSQETQYF
TRBJ2-1	TRBV4-1	CASSRTLGEGNNEQFF